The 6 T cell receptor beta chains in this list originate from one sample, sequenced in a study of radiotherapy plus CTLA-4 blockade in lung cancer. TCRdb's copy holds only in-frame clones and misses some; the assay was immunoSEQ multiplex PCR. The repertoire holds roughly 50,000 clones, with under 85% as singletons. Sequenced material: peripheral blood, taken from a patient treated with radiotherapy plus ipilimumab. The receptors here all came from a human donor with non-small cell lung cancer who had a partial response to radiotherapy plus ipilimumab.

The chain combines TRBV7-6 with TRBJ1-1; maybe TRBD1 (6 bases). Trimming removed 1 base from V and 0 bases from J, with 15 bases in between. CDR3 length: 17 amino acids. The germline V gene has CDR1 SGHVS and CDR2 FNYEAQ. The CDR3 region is CASSLGRAGALNTEAFF. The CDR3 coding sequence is TGTGCCAGCAGCTTAGGTAGGGCAGGGGCCTTGAACACTGAAGCTTTCTTT. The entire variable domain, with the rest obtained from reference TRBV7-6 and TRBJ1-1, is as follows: GAGVSQSPRYKVTKRGQDVALRCDPISGHVSLYWYRQALGQGPEFLTYFNYEAQQDKSGLPNDRFSAERPEGSISTLTIQRTEQRDSAMYRCASSLGRAGALNTEAFFGQGTRLTVV.

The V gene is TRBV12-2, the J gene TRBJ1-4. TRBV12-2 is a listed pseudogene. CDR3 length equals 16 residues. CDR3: CASRLESAAINEKLFF. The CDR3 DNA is TGTGCAAGTCGCTTAGAGTCGGCAGCGATTAATGAAAAACTGTTTTTT.

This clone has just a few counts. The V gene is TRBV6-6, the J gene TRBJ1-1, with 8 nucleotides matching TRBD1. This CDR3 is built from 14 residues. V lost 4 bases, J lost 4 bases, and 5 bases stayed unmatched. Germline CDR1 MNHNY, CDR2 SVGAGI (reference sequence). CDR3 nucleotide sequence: TGTGCCAGCAGTTTTACAGGGGGTTCCACTGAAGCTTTCTTT. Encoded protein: CASSFTGGSTEAFF.

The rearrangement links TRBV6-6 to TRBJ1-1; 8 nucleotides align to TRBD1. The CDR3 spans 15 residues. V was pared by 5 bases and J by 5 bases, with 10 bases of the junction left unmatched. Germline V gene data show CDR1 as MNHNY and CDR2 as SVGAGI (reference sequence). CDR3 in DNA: TGTGCCAGCAGTGAGAGGGACAGGTTGGATACTGAAGCTTTCTTT. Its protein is CASSERDRLDTEAFF.

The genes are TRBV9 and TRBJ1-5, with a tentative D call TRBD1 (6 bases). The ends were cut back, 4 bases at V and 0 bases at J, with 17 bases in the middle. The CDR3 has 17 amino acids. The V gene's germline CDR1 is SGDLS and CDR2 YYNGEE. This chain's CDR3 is CASSQSDRLHSNQPQHF. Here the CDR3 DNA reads TGTGCCAGCAGCCAATCGGACAGACTTCATAGCAATCAGCCCCAGCATTTT.

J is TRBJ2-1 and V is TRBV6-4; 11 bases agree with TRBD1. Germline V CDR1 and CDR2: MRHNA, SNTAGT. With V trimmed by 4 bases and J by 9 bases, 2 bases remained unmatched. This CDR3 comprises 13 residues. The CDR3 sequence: CASSGDRGFEQFF. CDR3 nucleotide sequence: TGTGCCAGCAGTGGGGACAGGGGGTTTGAGCAGTTCTTC.